This entry lists 25 T cell receptor beta chains sequenced from one sample in a study of shared clonotypes between healthy human individuals. Naive CD8 cells comprised CD45RO-negative, CCR7-positively selected cells, excluding terminally differentiated effector memory CD45RA+ cells. This table comes from immunoSEQ multiplex PCR, and its TCRdb copy is limited to in-frame clones, with some not included. There are about 2 million clones in the sample; approximately 94% occur only once, and 1.2% lies in the top ten. Sequencing was done on a sample of naive CD8+ T cells sorted from blood. The receptor set was obtained from a man between 18 and 35 years old in good health.

This chain joins TRBV7-9 and TRBJ2-5; 8 bases align to TRBD1. Germline CDR1 reads SEHNR; CDR2 reads FQNEAQ (reference sequence). The CDR3 covers 15 residues. J lost 5 bases, V lost 2 bases, and 7 bases had no gene match. CDR3 DNA sequence: TGTGCCAGCAGCTTAAGGACAGGGCCCCAGGAGACCCAGTACTTC. The encoded protein is CASSLRTGPQETQYF.

The V gene is TRBV4-1, the J gene TRBJ2-2, with D possibly matching TRBD1 (5 bases). The CDR3 contains 15 residues. Germline lookup yields CDR1 MGHRA and CDR2 YSYEKL. Trimming cost V 1 base and J 7 bases, with 13 bases left between them. The CDR3 loop reads CASSQVPPGYGELFF. The CDR3 DNA reads TGCGCCAGCAGCCAAGTTCCCCCAGGGTACGGGGAGCTGTTTTTT.

On this clone: Other DNA sequences in this specimen translate into the identical CDR3. This chain links TRBV30 with TRBJ2-7, with 7 bases matching TRBD2. J was trimmed by 4 bases and V by 0 bases; bases with no gene match: 0. This CDR3 spans 12 amino acids. Germline-derived CDR1 and CDR2 are GTSNPN and SVGIG (reference sequence). CDR3 DNA: TGTGCCTGGAGTGTCGGGGGGTACGAGCAGTACTTC. It yields the protein CAWSVGGYEQYF. The variable domain in full, completed from reference TRBV30 and TRBJ2-7, reads SQTIHQWPATLVQPVGSPLSLECTVEGTSNPNLYWYRQAAGRGLQLLFYSVGIGQISSEVPQNLSASRPQDRQFILSSKKLLLSDSGFYLCAWSVGGYEQYFGPGTRLTVT.

The J gene is TRBJ1-1, the V gene TRBV6-5; D uncertain. The germline V gene encodes CDR1 MNHEY and CDR2 SVGAGI. V was clipped by 4 bases and J by 5 bases, with 14 bases between them. This CDR3 is 14 amino acids long. CDR3 protein: CASSSGRSGTEAFF. CDR3 nucleotides: TGTGCCAGCAGTTCGGGCCGGAGCGGGACTGAAGCTTTCTTT.

This chain joins TRBV7-8 and TRBJ2-7; TRBD2 aligns across 9 bases. This CDR3 comprises 14 residues. The V gene end was trimmed by 3 bases and the J gene end by 4 bases; junction bases not matched to a gene: 4. Germline values: CDR1 SGHVS, CDR2 FQNEAQ. The CDR3 region is CASSFRTSVYEQYF. CDR3 DNA: TGTGCCAGCAGCTTCCGGACTAGCGTTTACGAGCAGTACTTC.

The V and J genes are TRBV7-9 and TRBJ2-1; 10 bases are a match to TRBD2. Per germline, CDR1 SEHNR and CDR2 FQNEAQ (reference sequence). The CDR3 runs 16 residues. With 5 bases clipped from V and 10 bases from J, the junction kept 14 bases outside the gene matches. The CDR3 reads CASSQRPSGSIGEQFF. In DNA form, the CDR3 reads TGTGCCAGCAGCCAGCGCCCTAGCGGGAGCATAGGGGAGCAGTTCTTC.

The chain couples TRBV19 to TRBJ2-2, with D unclear. The CDR3 length is 15 residues. V was shortened by 1 base and J by 4 bases, with 10 bases between the two germline ends. Per the germline V gene, CDR1 is LNHDA and CDR2 is SQIVND (reference sequence). CDR3 loop: CASSIGSVGTGELFF. The CDR3 bases are TGTGCCAGTAGTATAGGGAGTGTGGGCACCGGGGAGCTGTTTTTT.

The rearrangement joins TRBV6-5 to TRBJ2-7; 12 positions match TRBD2. The trim removed 3 bases at V and 7 bases at J, leaving 7 bases unmatched. This CDR3 comprises 15 residues. The germline CDR1 and CDR2 sequences are MNHEY and SVGAGI. CDR3 sequence reads: CASSYQGLAGQEQYF. Here the CDR3 DNA reads TGTGCCAGCAGTTATCAGGGACTAGCGGGTCAAGAGCAGTACTTC.

V gene TRBV4-3 combines with J gene TRBJ2-7, with 10 bases fitting TRBD2. The J segment lost 2 bases and the V segment lost 4 bases, leaving 2 bases of the junction unmatched. The CDR3 spans 14 residues. Germline CDR1 reads LGHNA; CDR2 reads YSLEER. CDR3 sequence (DNA): TGCGCCAGCAGCCCTAGCGGGAGCGCCTACGAGCAGTACTTC. Amino acids: CASSPSGSAYEQYF.

CDR3 region: CAWSGASEQYF. As DNA, the CDR3 is TGTGCCTGGAGCGGGGCCTCCGAGCAGTACTTC. The J gene is TRBJ2-7, the V gene TRBV30; D assignment may be TRBD1 or TRBD2 (5 bases each). With 3 bases removed from V and 6 bases from J, the gap between germline ends came to 9 bases. Germline loops: CDR1 GTSNPN, CDR2 SVGIG (reference sequence). The CDR3 is made up of 11 amino acids.

This rearrangement joins TRBV29-1 to TRBJ2-1; D unclear. V lost 0 bases and J 1 base, leaving 7 bases between the germline ends. Germline CDR1 is SQVTM and CDR2 is ANQGSEA. This CDR3 is 14 amino acids long. The CDR3 is CSVEDGVSYNEQFF. CDR3 nucleotide sequence: TGCAGCGTTGAAGATGGGGTGTCCTACAATGAGCAGTTCTTC.

V is TRBV29-1 and J is TRBJ2-3, with D possibly TRBD1 on 5 matching bases. Germline CDR1 SQVTM, CDR2 ANQGSEA. Between the trimmed V and J ends, which lost 4 bases and 3 bases, there was a span of 14 bases. The CDR3 loop spans 14 amino acids. CDR3 sequence (DNA): TGCAGCGTTGGGGTTTTGACAGATACAGATACGCAGTATTTT. Amino acid sequence: CSVGVLTDTDTQYF.

This clone was counted a few times. V usage is TRBV5-8 and J usage is TRBJ1-4; 7 bases line up with TRBD1. This CDR3 comprises 13 residues. The ends lost 2 bases at V and 7 bases at J; junction bases unmatched: 2. The V gene's germline CDR1 is SGHTS and CDR2 YDEGEE. The CDR3 nucleotides read TGTGCCAGCAGCTTCGGGACAGTTGAAAAACTGTTTTTT. Its translation: CASSFGTVEKLFF.

A remark on this clone: The junction differs from germline at one of its ends, possibly a read error. The J gene is TRBJ2-2, the V gene TRBV7-9; tentative D call: TRBD1 (6 bases). Germline lookup yields CDR1 SEHNR and CDR2 FQNEAQ (reference sequence). The CDR3 consists of 16 residues. The CDR3 DNA is TGTGCCAGCAGCCCGATCGACAGGCGCGGCACCGGAGAGCTGTTTTTT. Translated: CASSPIDRRGTGELFF.

The V call is TRBV30, the J call TRBJ2-3; D possibly uses TRBD1 or TRBD2 (6 bases each). The CDR3 length is 15 residues. Germline V gene data show CDR1 as GTSNPN and CDR2 as SVGIG (reference sequence). V was clipped by 0 bases and J by 4 bases, with 14 bases between them. The CDR3 DNA sequence: TGTGCCTGGAGTGTAACGGGGGCCCCGTCAGATACGCAGTATTTT. Encoded protein: CAWSVTGAPSDTQYF.

Details on this clone: Different DNA sequences within this sample yield the same CDR3. This sequence joins TRBV27 and TRBJ2-7, with D possibly called TRBD1 or TRBD2 (5 bases each). CDR3 length: 14 amino acids. Germline CDR1 is MNHEY and CDR2 is SMNVEV (reference sequence). V gave up 3 bases and J gave up 2 bases, with 11 bases separating them. Written as DNA, the CDR3 is TGTGCCAGCAGTTTGAAGGGACCCCCCTACGAGCAGTACTTC. This codes for CASSLKGPPYEQYF.

This chain joins TRBV6-5 and TRBJ2-2; D possibly corresponds to TRBD1 (6 bases). Germline V lookup: CDR1 MNHEY, CDR2 SVGAGI. The V and J ends lost 2 bases and 2 bases respectively, with 12 bases between them. The CDR3 covers 16 residues. For the CDR3, the DNA is TGTGCCAGCAGTTACGAAGCAGGGGACAACACCGGGGAGCTGTTTTTT. Protein sequence: CASSYEAGDNTGELFF.

The chain couples TRBV10-3 to TRBJ1-4, with TRBD1 matching 11 bases. The CDR3 runs 17 residues. The V segment lost 10 bases and the J segment 0 bases; nucleotides outside the gene matches: 10. Germline loops: CDR1 ENHRY, CDR2 SYGVKD. CDR3 DNA sequence: TGTGCCACCGGGGACAGGGGGACGAAGGCAACTAATGAAAAACTGTTTTTT. Protein product: CATGDRGTKATNEKLFF.

The J gene is TRBJ2-1, the V gene TRBV2; 9 bases line up with TRBD2. The CDR3 sequence is 17 residues long. V shed 3 bases, J shed 5 bases, and the junction held 11 bases outside the gene matches. Germline values: CDR1 SNHLY, CDR2 FYNNEI. CDR3 sequence reads: CASSEDGSGSFHNEQFF. The CDR3 DNA follows: TGTGCCAGCAGTGAGGATGGTAGCGGGAGTTTCCACAATGAGCAGTTCTTC.

The chain combines TRBV7-9 with TRBJ2-3; D not certain. The CDR3 extends over 15 amino acids. CDR1 and CDR2 from the germline V gene are SEHNR and FQNEAQ (reference sequence). The ends were cut back, 1 base at V and 6 bases at J, with 14 bases in the middle. In DNA, the CDR3 is TGTGCCAGCAGCTTAGACTCACCAGTGGGCGATACGCAGTATTTT. Its translation: CASSLDSPVGDTQYF.

This chain links TRBV5-4 with TRBJ2-7; TRBD1 agrees at 8 bases. CDR3 length: 16 amino acids. Germline trimming cut 3 bases from V and 2 bases from J; bases unmatched to any gene: 10. CDR1 is SGHNT, CDR2 YYREEE, per germline (reference sequence). The CDR3 DNA reads as TGTGCCAGCAGCTACACTGGACAGGGAGACCCCTACGAGCAGTACTTC. Translating gives CASSYTGQGDPYEQYF. Based on the CDR3 plus reference TRBV5-4 and TRBJ2-7, the full variable domain is ETGVTQSPTHLIKTRGQQVTLRCSSQSGHNTVSWYQQALGQGPQFIFQYYREEENGRGNFPPRFSGLQFPNYSSELNVNALELDDSALYLCASSYTGQGDPYEQYFGPGTRLTVT.

The rearrangement joins TRBV29-1 to TRBJ2-1, with TRBD1 identical over 10 bases. Unmatched junction bases numbered 10, after V lost 7 bases and J lost 7 bases. The CDR3 covers 14 residues. CDR1 and CDR2 from the germline V gene are SQVTM and ANQGSEA. The CDR3 coding sequence is TGCAGCGCCGTCTCCGGGACAGGGGTTAATGAGCAGTTCTTC. Protein sequence: CSAVSGTGVNEQFF.

The V gene is TRBV5-1, the J gene TRBJ1-3, with 11 bases identical to TRBD1. Germline CDR1 is SGHRS and CDR2 is YFSETQ. V gave up 3 bases and J gave up 2 bases; unmatched junction bases: 7. This CDR3 region has 17 residues. CDR3 nucleotide sequence: TGCGCCAGCAGCTGGACAGGGGGCTCAGGCGCTGGAAACACCATATATTTT. It specifies CASSWTGGSGAGNTIYF.

The rearrangement links TRBV6-1 to TRBJ2-1; TRBD2 agrees at 9 bases. The V and J ends lost 1 base and 7 bases, in that order; junction bases with no gene match: 8. Germline V gene data show CDR1 as MNHNS and CDR2 as SASEGT. The CDR3 extends over 16 amino acids. The CDR3 nucleotides read TGTGCCAGCAGTGAAGGTGCGGGGGGGCTGGAAAATGAGCAGTTCTTC. Amino acid sequence: CASSEGAGGLENEQFF.

This chain joins TRBV7-9 and TRBJ2-5; 8 nucleotides match TRBD1. V trimming: 0 bases; J trimming: 4 bases; junction bases outside the gene matches: 4. The CDR3 sequence is 15 residues long. Germline loops: CDR1 SEHNR, CDR2 FQNEAQ (reference sequence). The CDR3: CASSLADRERETQYF. CDR3 DNA sequence: TGTGCCAGCAGCTTAGCGGACAGGGAACGAGAGACCCAGTACTTC.